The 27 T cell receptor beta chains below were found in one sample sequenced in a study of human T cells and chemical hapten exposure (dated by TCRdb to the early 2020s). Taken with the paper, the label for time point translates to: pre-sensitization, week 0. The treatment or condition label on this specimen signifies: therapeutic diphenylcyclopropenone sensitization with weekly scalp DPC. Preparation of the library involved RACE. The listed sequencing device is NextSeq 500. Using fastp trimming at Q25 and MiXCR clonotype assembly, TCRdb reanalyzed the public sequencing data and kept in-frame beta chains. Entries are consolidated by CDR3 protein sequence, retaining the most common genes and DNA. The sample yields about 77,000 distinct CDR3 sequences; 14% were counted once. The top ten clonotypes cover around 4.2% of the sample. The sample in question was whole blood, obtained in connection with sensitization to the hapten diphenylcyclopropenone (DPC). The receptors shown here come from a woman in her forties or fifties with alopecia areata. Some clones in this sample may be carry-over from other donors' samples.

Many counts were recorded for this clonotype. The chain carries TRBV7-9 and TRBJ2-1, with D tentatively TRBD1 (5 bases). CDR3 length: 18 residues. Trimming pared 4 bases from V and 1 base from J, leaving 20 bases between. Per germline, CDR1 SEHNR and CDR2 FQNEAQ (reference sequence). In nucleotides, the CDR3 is TGTGCCAGCAGCTCCCGCCTAGGAGAGAAGGGGTCCTACAATGAGCAGTTCTTC. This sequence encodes CASSSRLGEKGSYNEQFF.

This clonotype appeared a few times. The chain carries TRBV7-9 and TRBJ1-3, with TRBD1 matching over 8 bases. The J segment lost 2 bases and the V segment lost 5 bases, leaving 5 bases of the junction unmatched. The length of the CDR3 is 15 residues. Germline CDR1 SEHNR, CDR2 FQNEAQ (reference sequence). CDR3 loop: CASSQDRDTGNTIYF. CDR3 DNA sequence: TGTGCCAGCAGCCAGGACAGGGATACTGGAAACACCATATATTTT.

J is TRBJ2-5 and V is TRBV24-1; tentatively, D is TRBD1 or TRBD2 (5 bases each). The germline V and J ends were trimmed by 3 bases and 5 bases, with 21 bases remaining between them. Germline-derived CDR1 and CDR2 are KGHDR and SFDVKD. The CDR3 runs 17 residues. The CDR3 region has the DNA TGTGCCACCAGTGATGAAGCGGACACTCTTAGGGCGGAGACCCAGTACTTC. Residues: CATSDEADTLRAETQYF.

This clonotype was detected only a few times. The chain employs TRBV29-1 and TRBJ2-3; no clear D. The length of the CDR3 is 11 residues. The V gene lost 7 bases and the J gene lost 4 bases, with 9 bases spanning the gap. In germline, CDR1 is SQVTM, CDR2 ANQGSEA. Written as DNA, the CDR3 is TGCAGCGGACGCACTTCAGATACGCAGTATTTT. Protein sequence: CSGRTSDTQYF.

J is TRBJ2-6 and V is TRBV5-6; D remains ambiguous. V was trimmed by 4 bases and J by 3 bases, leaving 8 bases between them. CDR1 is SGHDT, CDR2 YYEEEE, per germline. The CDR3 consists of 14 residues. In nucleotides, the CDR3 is TGTGCCAGCAGCCCGACCGTTGGGGCCAACGTCCTGACTTTC. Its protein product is CASSPTVGANVLTF.

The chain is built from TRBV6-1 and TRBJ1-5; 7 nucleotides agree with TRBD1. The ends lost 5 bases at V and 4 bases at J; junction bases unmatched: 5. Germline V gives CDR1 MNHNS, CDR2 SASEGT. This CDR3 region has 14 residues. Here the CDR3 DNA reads TGTGCCAGCAGTCAGACAGGGCCAAATCAGCCCCAGCATTTT. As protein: CASSQTGPNQPQHF.

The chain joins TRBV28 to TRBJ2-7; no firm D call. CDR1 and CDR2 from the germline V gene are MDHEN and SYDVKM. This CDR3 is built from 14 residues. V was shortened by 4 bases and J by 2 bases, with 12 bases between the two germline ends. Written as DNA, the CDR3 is TGTGCCAGCAGTTGGGATACCACAGCCTACGAGCAGTACTTC. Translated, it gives CASSWDTTAYEQYF.

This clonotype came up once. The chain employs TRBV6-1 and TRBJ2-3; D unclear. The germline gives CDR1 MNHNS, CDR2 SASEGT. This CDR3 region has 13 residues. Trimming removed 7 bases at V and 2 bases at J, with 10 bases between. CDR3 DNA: TGTGCCAGCAATCAGTACGACACAGATACGCAGTATTTT. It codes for CASNQYDTDTQYF.

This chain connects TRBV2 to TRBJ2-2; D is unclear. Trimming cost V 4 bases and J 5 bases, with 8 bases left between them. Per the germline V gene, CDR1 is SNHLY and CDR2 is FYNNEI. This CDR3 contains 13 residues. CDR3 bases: TGTGCCAGCAGTGCACGCGGAACCGGGGAGCTGTTTTTT. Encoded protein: CASSARGTGELFF.

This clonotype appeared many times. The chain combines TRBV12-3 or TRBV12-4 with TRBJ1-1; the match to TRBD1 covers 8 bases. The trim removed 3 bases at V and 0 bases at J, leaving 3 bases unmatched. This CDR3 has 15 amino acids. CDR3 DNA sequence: TGTGCCAGCAGTTTGGGGACAGGTATGAACACTGAAGCTTTCTTT. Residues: CASSLGTGMNTEAFF.

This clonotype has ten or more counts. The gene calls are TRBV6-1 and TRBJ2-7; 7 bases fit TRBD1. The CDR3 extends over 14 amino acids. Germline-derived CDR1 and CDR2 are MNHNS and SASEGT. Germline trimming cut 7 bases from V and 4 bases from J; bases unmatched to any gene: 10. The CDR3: CASKGTASAYEQYF. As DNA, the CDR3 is TGTGCCAGCAAGGGGACAGCCTCAGCGTACGAGCAGTACTTC.

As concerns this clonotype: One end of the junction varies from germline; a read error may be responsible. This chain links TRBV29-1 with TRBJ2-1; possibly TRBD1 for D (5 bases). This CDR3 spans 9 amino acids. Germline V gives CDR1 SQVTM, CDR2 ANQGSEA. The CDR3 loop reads CSVDPGMAF. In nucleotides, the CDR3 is TGCAGCGTTGATCCAGGGATGGCCTTC.

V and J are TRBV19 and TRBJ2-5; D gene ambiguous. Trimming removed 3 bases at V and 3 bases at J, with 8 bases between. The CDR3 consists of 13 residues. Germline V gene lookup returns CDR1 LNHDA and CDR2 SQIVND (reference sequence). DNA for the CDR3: TGTGCCAGTAGTATTGGAACAGAAGAGACCCAGTACTTC. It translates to CASSIGTEETQYF.

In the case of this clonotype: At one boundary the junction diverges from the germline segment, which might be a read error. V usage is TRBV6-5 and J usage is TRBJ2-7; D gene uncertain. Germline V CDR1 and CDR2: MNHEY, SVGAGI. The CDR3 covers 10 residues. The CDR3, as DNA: TGTGCCAGCAGTTACTCGGAACTGTTATTC. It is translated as CASSYSELLF.

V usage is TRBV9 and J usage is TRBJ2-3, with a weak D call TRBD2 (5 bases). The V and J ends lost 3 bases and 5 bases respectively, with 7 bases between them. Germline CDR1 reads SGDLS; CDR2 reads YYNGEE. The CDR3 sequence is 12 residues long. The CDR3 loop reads CASSAGKDTQYF. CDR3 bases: TGTGCCAGCAGCGCCGGGAAAGATACGCAGTATTTT.

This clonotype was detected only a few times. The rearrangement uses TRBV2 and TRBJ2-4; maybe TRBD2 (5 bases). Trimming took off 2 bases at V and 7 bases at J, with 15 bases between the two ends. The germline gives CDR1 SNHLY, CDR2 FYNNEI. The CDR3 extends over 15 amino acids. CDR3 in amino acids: CASSERGLGLNIQYF. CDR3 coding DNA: TGTGCCAGCAGTGAACGGGGTTTAGGCCTTAACATTCAGTACTTC.

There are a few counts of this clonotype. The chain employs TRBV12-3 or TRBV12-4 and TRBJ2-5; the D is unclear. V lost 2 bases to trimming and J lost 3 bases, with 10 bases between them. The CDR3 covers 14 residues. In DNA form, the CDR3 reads TGTGCCAGCAGTTTATGGCAGGCCGAAGAGACCCAGTACTTC. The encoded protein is CASSLWQAEETQYF.

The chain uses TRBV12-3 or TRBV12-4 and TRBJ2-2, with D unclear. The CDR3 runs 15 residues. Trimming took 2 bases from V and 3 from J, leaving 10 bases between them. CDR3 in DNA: TGTGCCAGCAGTTTACAGAAGCGATACACCGGGGAGCTGTTTTTT. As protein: CASSLQKRYTGELFF.

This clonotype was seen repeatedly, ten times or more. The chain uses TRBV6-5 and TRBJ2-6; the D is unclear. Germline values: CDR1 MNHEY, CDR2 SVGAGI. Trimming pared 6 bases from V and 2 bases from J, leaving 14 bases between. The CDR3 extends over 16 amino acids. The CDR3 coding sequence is TGTGCCAGCAGAACAGCAGGAGACCCTGGGGCCAACGTCCTGACTTTC. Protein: CASRTAGDPGANVLTF.

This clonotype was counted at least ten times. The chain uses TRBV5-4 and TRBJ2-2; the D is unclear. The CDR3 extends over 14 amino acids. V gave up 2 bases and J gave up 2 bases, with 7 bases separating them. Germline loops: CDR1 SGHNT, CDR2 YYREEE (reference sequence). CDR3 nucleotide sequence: TGTGCCAGCAGCTTCGGGCTTAACACCGGGGAGCTGTTTTTT. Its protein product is CASSFGLNTGELFF.

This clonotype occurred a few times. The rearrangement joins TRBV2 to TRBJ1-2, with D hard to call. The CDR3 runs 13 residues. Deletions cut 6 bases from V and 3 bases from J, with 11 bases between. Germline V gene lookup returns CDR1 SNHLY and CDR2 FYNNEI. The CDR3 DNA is TGTGCCAGCAGCGAGGACGGTGACTATGGCTACACCTTC. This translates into CASSEDGDYGYTF.

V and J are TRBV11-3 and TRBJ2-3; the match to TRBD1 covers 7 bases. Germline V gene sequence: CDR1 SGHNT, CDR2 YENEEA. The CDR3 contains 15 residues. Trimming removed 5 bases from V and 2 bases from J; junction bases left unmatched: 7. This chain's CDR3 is CASSKRQGPTDTQYF. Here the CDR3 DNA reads TGTGCCAGCAGCAAGAGACAGGGACCCACAGATACGCAGTATTTT.

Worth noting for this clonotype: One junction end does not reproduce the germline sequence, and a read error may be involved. Written as DNA, the CDR3 is TGTGCCAACAGCCAAGGGACAGGGGTGACCCAGTACTTC. Its protein product is CANSQGTGVTQYF. This sequence joins TRBV3-1 and TRBJ2-5, with TRBD1 matching over 10 bases. The CDR3 covers 13 residues. From germline, CDR1 is LGHDT and CDR2 YNNKEL (reference sequence).

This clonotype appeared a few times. CDR3 amino acids: CSVQTSGEETQYF. CDR3 nucleotide sequence: TGCAGCGTCCAGACTAGCGGGGAAGAGACCCAGTACTTC. The chain carries TRBV29-1 and TRBJ2-5; 11 bases align to TRBD2. Unmatched junction bases numbered 3, after V lost 6 bases and J lost 3 bases. Germline CDR1 and CDR2: SQVTM and ANQGSEA. The CDR3 runs 13 residues.

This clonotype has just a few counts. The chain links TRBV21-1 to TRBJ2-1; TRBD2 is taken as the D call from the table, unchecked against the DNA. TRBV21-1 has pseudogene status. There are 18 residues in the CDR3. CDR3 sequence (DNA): TGTGCCAGCAGCACCCCCCGGGGGACTAGCCCGGAAGGGGATGAGCAGTTCTTC. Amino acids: CASSTPRGTSPEGDEQFF.

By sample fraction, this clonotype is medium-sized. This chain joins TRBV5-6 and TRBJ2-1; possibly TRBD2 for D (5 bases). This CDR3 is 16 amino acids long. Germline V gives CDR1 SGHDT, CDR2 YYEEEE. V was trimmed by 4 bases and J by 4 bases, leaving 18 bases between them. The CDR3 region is CASSPVSVERYNEQFF. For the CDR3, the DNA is TGTGCCAGCAGCCCAGTGAGCGTGGAGCGGTACAATGAGCAGTTCTTC.

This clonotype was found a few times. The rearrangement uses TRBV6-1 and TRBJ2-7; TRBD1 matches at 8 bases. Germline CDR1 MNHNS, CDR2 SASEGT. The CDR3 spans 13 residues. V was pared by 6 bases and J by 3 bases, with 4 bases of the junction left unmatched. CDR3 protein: CASRDRAVYEQYF. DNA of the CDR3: TGTGCCAGCAGGGACAGGGCTGTCTACGAGCAGTACTTC.